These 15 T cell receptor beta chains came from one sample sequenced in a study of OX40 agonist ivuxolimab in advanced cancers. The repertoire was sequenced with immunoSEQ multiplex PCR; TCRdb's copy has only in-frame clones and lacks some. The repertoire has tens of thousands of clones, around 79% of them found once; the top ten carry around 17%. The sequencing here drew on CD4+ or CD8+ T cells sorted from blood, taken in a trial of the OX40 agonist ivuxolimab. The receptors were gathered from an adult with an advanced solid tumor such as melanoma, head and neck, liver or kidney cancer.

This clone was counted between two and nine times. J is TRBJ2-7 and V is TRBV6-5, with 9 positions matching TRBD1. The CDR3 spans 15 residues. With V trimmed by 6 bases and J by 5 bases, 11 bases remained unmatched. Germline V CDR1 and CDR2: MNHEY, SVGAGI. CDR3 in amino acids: CASRLQGARWDEQYF. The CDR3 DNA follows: TGTGCCAGCAGACTACAGGGGGCGCGTTGGGACGAGCAGTACTTC.

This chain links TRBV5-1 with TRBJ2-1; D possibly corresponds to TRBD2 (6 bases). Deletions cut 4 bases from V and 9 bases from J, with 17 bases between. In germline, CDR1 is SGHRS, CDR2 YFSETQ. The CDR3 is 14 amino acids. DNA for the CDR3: TGCGCCAGCAGCCAAGCGGGTTGGGAACCTGAGCAGTTCTTC. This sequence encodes CASSQAGWEPEQFF.

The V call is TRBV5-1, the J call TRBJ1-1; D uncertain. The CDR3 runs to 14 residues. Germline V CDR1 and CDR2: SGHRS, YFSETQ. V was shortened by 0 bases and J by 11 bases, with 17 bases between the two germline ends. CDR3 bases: TGCGCCAGCAGCTTGGGGCTGGCGGGTCTCCCTGCTTTCTTT. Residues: CASSLGLAGLPAFF.

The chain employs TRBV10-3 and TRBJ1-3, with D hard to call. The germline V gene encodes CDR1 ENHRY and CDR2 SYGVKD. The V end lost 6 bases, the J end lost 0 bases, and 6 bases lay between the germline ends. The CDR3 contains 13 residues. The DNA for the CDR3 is TGTGCCATCAGCCGCACCTCTGGAAACACCATATATTTT. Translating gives CAISRTSGNTIYF.

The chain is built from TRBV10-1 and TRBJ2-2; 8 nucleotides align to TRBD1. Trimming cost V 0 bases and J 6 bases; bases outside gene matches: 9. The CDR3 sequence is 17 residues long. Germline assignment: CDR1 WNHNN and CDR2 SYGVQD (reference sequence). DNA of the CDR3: TGCGCCAGCAGTGAGTCGAAGCAGGGGGCTGAAGCCGGGGAGCTGTTTTTT. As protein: CASSESKQGAEAGELFF.

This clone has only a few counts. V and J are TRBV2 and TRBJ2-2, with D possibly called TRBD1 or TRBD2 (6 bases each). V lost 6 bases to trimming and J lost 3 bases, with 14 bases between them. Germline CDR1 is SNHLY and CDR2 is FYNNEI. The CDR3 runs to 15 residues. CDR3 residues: CASRGAGRDTGELFF. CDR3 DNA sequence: TGTGCCAGCAGGGGGGCGGGGCGGGACACCGGGGAGCTGTTTTTT. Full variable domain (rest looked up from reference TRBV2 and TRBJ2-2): EPEVTQTPSHQVTQMGQEVILRCVPISNHLYFYWYRQILGQKVEFLVSFYNNEISEKSEIFDDQFSVERPDGSNFTLKIRSTKLEDSAMYFCASRGAGRDTGELFFGEGSRLTVL.

The CDR3 spells CASSRQRDGYTF. CDR3 in DNA: TGTGCCAGCAGCCGACAGCGAGATGGCTACACCTTC. The chain links TRBV5-4 to TRBJ1-2; perhaps TRBD1 as D (5 bases). This CDR3 has 12 residues. Trimming shortened V by 4 bases and J by 6 bases, and 10 bases separated the two germline ends. Germline-derived CDR1 and CDR2 are SGHNT and YYREEE (reference sequence).

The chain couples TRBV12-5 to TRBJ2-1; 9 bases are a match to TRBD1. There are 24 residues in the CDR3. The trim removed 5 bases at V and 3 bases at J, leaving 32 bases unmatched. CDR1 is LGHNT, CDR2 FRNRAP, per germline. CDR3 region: CASGPLGQGGWRELIPPFYNEQFF. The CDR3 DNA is TGTGCTAGTGGTCCCCTGGGACAGGGAGGGTGGCGGGAGCTCATCCCTCCGTTCTACAATGAGCAGTTCTTC.

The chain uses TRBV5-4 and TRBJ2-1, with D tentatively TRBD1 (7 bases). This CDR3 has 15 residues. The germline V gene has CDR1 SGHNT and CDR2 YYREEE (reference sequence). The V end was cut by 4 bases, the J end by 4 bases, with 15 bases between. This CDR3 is CASSTPGGLYNEQFF. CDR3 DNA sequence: TGTGCCAGCAGCACGCCAGGGGGGTTATACAATGAGCAGTTCTTC.

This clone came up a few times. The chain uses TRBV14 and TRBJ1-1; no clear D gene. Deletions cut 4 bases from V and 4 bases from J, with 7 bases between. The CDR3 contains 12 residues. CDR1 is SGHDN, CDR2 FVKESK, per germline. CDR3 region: CASSPYLTEAFF. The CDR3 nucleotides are TGTGCCAGCAGCCCTTATCTCACTGAAGCTTTCTTT.

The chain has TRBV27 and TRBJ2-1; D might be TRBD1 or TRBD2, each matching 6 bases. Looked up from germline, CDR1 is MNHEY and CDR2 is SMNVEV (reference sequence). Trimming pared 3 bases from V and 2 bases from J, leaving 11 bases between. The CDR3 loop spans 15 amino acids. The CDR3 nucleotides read TGTGCCAGCAGTTTGTCTGGGGGGCCCTACAATGAGCAGTTCTTC. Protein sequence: CASSLSGGPYNEQFF.

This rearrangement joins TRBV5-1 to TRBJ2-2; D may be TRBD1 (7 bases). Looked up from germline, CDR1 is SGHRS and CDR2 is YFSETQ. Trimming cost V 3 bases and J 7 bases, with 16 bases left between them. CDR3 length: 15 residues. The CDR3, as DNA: TGCGCCAGCAGCTCGCTGACAGGGAGGAACGGGGAGCTGTTTTTT. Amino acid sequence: CASSSLTGRNGELFF.

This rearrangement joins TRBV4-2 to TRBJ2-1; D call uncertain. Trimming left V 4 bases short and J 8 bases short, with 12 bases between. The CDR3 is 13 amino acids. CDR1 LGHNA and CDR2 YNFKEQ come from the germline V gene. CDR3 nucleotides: TGTGCCAGCAGCCCAGCCCCCTGGTATGAGCAGTTCTTC. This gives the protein CASSPAPWYEQFF.

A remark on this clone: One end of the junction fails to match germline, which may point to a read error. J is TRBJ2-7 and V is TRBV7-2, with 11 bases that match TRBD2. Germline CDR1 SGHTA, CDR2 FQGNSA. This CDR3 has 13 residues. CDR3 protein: CASSSIGLAGRDF. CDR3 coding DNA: TGTGCCAGCAGTTCTATCGGACTAGCGGGCAGGGACTTC.

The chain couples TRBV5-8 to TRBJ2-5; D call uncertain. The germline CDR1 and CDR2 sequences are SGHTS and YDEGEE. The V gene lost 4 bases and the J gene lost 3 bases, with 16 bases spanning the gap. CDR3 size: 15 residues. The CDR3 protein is CASSLEGRSEETQYF. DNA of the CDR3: TGTGCCAGCAGCCTAGAAGGACGGTCAGAAGAGACCCAGTACTTC.